These 26 T cell receptor beta chains came from one sample sequenced in a study of metastatic and nonmetastatic thyroid tumors. TCRdb re-called the PCR reads via MiXCR. The sample comprises just over 20,000 clones, 10% to 15% of which are singletons, and roughly a quarter rests with the top ten. Each patient came to thyroid surgery without any prior treatment (of any kind). Sequenced sample: blood. The receptors stem from a female donor with papillary thyroid cancer or a benign thyroid nodule (not recorded which). Some clones in this sample may be carry-over from other donors' samples.

This clone was found many times. The genes are TRBV11-2 and TRBJ2-7; 11 bases are shared with TRBD2. The CDR3 runs 15 residues. The V gene end was trimmed by 7 bases and the J gene end by 0 bases; junction bases not matched to a gene: 5. CDR1 is SGHAT and CDR2 is FQNNGV in the germline V gene. CDR3 in DNA: TGTGCCAGCACCTCGACTAGCGGGGACTCCTACGAGCAGTACTTC. This gives the protein CASTSTSGDSYEQYF.

This clone was seen a handful of times. Since a much larger clone is just one base distant, this may be a read error. J is TRBJ1-2 and V is TRBV20-1; weak D call: TRBD1 (6 bases). Trimming took 5 bases from V and 3 from J, leaving 13 bases between them. Germline V lookup: CDR1 DFQATT, CDR2 SNEGSKA (reference sequence). The CDR3 contains 13 residues. For the CDR3, the DNA is TGCAGTGCTCCCGAACAGGGCCACTATGGCTACACCTTC. It codes for CSAPEQGHYGYTF.

This clone has at least ten counts. This chain uses TRBV9 with TRBJ1-2, with D hard to call. The CDR3 is 13 amino acids. V dropped 3 bases and J dropped 4 bases, with 10 bases sitting between them. CDR1 and CDR2 (germline): SGDLS, YYNGEE. As DNA, the CDR3 is TGTGCCAGCAGCGCTAGCCAGCCCTATGGCTACACCTTC. This encodes CASSASQPYGYTF. Full variable domain (rest looked up from reference TRBV9 and TRBJ1-2): DSGVTQTPKHLITATGQRVTLRCSPRSGDLSVYWYQQSLDQGLQFLIQYYNGEERAKGNILERFSAQQFPDLHSELNLSSLELGDSALYFCASSASQPYGYTFGSGTRLTVV.

A note on this clone: One base away lies a much larger clone, so this may be a sequencing read error. The same CDR3 can be traced to other DNA sequences in this sample. The chain links TRBV7-2 to TRBJ2-7; D unresolved. Per the germline V gene, CDR1 is SGHTA and CDR2 is FQGNSA. Trimming took 7 bases from V and 5 from J, leaving 12 bases between them. CDR3 length: 12 amino acids. The CDR3 DNA reads as TGTGCCAGCAACTCGGGTGGGGACGAGCAGTACTTC. This translates into CASNSGGDEQYF.

In its sample, this clone was seen a few times. The chain has TRBV28 and TRBJ2-3; D is uncertain. V shed 1 base and J shed 7 bases, with 12 bases lying between them. The CDR3 has 14 amino acids. CDR1 is MDHEN, CDR2 SYDVKM, per germline. CDR3 sequence (DNA): TGTGCCAGCAGTTTATCGGCAGTTGTAAATACGCAGTATTTT. Translated, it gives CASSLSAVVNTQYF.

This clone came up many times. V gene TRBV5-1 combines with J gene TRBJ2-1, with 9 bases fitting TRBD1. Germline CDR1 SGHRS, CDR2 YFSETQ. The ends lost 7 bases at V and 8 bases at J; junction bases unmatched: 13. The CDR3 has 15 amino acids. The CDR3 loop reads CASAPSGQGSHEQFF. Here the CDR3 DNA reads TGCGCCAGCGCCCCCTCAGGACAGGGGTCCCATGAGCAGTTCTTC. Complete variable domain (other parts from reference TRBV5-1 and TRBJ2-1): KAGVTQTPRYLIKTRGQQVTLSCSPISGHRSVSWYQQTPGQGLQFLFEYFSETQRNKGNFPGRFSGRQFSNSRSEMNVSTLELGDSALYLCASAPSGQGSHEQFFGPGTRLTVL.

By proportion, this clone is medium-sized. The CDR3 DNA reads TGTGCCAGCAGTAGGGACGGTTACACCGGGGAGCTGTTTTTT. Translated, it gives CASSRDGYTGELFF. The rearrangement links TRBV6-1 to TRBJ2-2; TRBD1 or TRBD2 may be the D gene (5 bases each). The CDR3 runs 14 residues. CDR1 MNHNS and CDR2 SASEGT come from the germline V gene. V lost 5 bases to trimming and J lost 3 bases, with 10 bases between them.

The genes are TRBV6-1 and TRBJ2-6; the match to TRBD1 covers 8 bases. Germline-derived CDR1 and CDR2 are MNHNS and SASEGT. The CDR3 loop spans 17 amino acids. V lost 4 bases to trimming and J lost 2 bases; unmatched junction nucleotides: 7. Here the CDR3 reads CASSGFAGGAGANVLTF. In nucleotides, the CDR3 is TGTGCCAGCAGTGGATTCGCAGGGGGCGCTGGGGCCAACGTCCTGACTTTC.

Written as DNA, the CDR3 is TGCGCCAGCACCCTCGGTAGGGCGAGGGGAGTGAACACTGAAGCTTTCTTT. It specifies CASTLGRARGVNTEAFF. This rearrangement joins TRBV4-1 to TRBJ1-1, with TRBD1 as a possible D gene (5 bases). The CDR3 sequence is 17 residues long. Trimming took 7 bases from V and 0 from J, leaving 21 bases between them. CDR1 MGHRA and CDR2 YSYEKL come from the germline V gene.

This clone was observed at least ten times. Other nucleotide sequences from this sample produce the same CDR3. The chain is built from TRBV9 and TRBJ1-2, with 7 positions matching TRBD1. The CDR3 runs 15 residues. The trim removed 2 bases at V and 0 bases at J, leaving 4 bases unmatched. Per germline, CDR1 SGDLS and CDR2 YYNGEE. The CDR3 nucleotides are TGTGCCAGCAGCGTCGGGACAGCTGCTAACTATGGCTACACCTTC. It is translated as CASSVGTAANYGYTF.

This clone came up many times. The chain carries TRBV9 and TRBJ1-2; D ambiguous. Trimming shortened V by 0 bases and J by 4 bases, and 13 bases separated the two germline ends. The CDR3 has 15 residues. CDR1 and CDR2 (germline): SGDLS, YYNGEE. CDR3 nucleotides: TGTGCCAGCAGCGTAGACCCACACCAGCCCTATGGCTACACCTTC. Amino acids: CASSVDPHQPYGYTF.

This sequence joins TRBV12-3 or TRBV12-4 and TRBJ2-7; perhaps TRBD1 as D (5 bases). The CDR3 runs 14 residues. Trimming removed 2 bases from V and 5 bases from J, with 13 bases in between. CDR3 in amino acids: CASSLFRQDNEQYF. CDR3 in DNA: TGTGCCAGCAGTTTATTCAGGCAGGACAACGAGCAGTACTTC.

The chain uses TRBV5-4 and TRBJ2-2, with 10 bases matching TRBD2. Trimming removed 0 bases from V and 4 bases from J; junction bases left unmatched: 3. In germline, CDR1 is SGHNT, CDR2 YYREEE (reference sequence). CDR3 size: 16 residues. Here the CDR3 DNA reads TGTGCCAGCAGCTTGGGTAGCGGGAGGCTCACCGGGGAGCTGTTTTTT. Translating gives CASSLGSGRLTGELFF.

This clone was detected only a few times. The gene calls are TRBV12-3 or TRBV12-4 and TRBJ2-2, with D unresolved. This CDR3 has 13 amino acids. V was clipped by 5 bases and J by 9 bases, with 13 bases between them. CDR3 sequence reads: CASSRKGNRELFF. The CDR3 nucleotides are TGTGCCAGCAGTCGGAAAGGGAATAGGGAGCTGTTTTTT.

This clone was observed many times. The chain couples TRBV11-2 to TRBJ2-4; the match to TRBD2 covers 13 bases. V shed 5 bases, J shed 8 bases, and the junction held 9 bases outside the gene matches. Germline values: CDR1 SGHAT, CDR2 FQNNGV. The length of the CDR3 is 16 residues. CDR3 DNA: TGTGCCAGCAGCGTCGGGACTAGCGGGGCGGGGGACATTCAGTACTTC. It translates to CASSVGTSGAGDIQYF.

This clone was counted at least ten times. This rearrangement joins TRBV20-1 to TRBJ1-2; TRBD1 is a possible D gene (5 bases). V was pared by 5 bases and J by 4 bases, with 11 bases between. From germline, CDR1 is DFQATT and CDR2 SNEGSKA (reference sequence). The CDR3 consists of 12 residues. The CDR3 coding sequence is TGCAGTGCTTTTGACAGACCCTATGGCTACACCTTC. Protein: CSAFDRPYGYTF.

In this sample, this clone turned up a few times. Possible read error: a much larger clone is one base away. The CDR3 bases are TGCGCCAGCAGCTTGGACAGGTTTAACATTCAGTGCTTC. Its translation: CASSLDRFNIQCF. This chain uses TRBV5-1 with TRBJ2-4, with a tentative D call TRBD1 (5 bases). CDR3 length: 13 amino acids. Looked up from germline, CDR1 is SGHRS and CDR2 is YFSETQ. The full variable domain, with the rest looked up from reference TRBV5-1 and TRBJ2-4, is KAGVTQTPRYLIKTRGQQVTLSCSPISGHRSVSWYQQTPGQGLQFLFEYFSETQRNKGNFPGRFSGRQFSNSRSEMNVSTLELGDSALYLCASSLDRFNIQCFGAGTRLSVL.

This clone was picked up many times. The gene calls are TRBV5-1 and TRBJ1-1; possibly TRBD1 for D (5 bases). Trimming removed 4 bases from V and 4 bases from J, with 20 bases in between. Germline-derived CDR1 and CDR2 are SGHRS and YFSETQ. The CDR3 has 16 residues. CDR3 residues: CASSRGSGGTVTEAFF. CDR3 DNA: TGCGCCAGCAGCCGGGGCTCCGGGGGAACGGTCACTGAAGCTTTCTTT. The variable domain in full, with the rest retrieved from reference TRBV5-1 and TRBJ1-1, is KAGVTQTPRYLIKTRGQQVTLSCSPISGHRSVSWYQQTPGQGLQFLFEYFSETQRNKGNFPGRFSGRQFSNSRSEMNVSTLELGDSALYLCASSRGSGGTVTEAFFGQGTRLTVV.

This clone has just a few counts. The V gene is TRBV27, the J gene TRBJ1-2; TRBD1 aligns across 9 bases. V trimming: 6 bases; J trimming: 8 bases; junction bases outside the gene matches: 16. The CDR3 sequence is 16 residues long. From germline, CDR1 is MNHEY and CDR2 SMNVEV (reference sequence). CDR3 in amino acids: CASSPRTGVGRGGYTF. The DNA of the CDR3 is TGTGCCAGCAGCCCGAGGACAGGGGTTGGAAGGGGGGGCTACACCTTC.

This clone was seen many times. The chain links TRBV10-3 to TRBJ1-3; D not certain. The germline V gene has CDR1 ENHRY and CDR2 SYGVKD. The V end was cut by 2 bases, the J end by 0 bases, with 20 bases between. This CDR3 region has 19 residues. CDR3 loop: CAISEPGGSPLSSGNTIYF. For the CDR3, the DNA is TGTGCCATCAGTGAGCCGGGAGGGTCTCCGTTGAGCTCTGGAAACACCATATATTTT.

This clone was observed a handful of times. The chain's CDR3 is CASMGWENEQYF. In nucleotides, the CDR3 is TGTGCCAGTATGGGATGGGAGAACGAGCAGTACTTC. The rearrangement links TRBV19 to TRBJ2-7; a possible D gene is TRBD2 (5 bases). The CDR3 has 12 amino acids. The V end lost 7 bases, the J end lost 5 bases, and 12 bases lay between the germline ends. The germline V gene encodes CDR1 LNHDA and CDR2 SQIVND (reference sequence). The full variable domain, completed using reference TRBV19 and TRBJ2-7, is DGGITQSPKYLFRKEGQNVTLSCEQNLNHDAMYWYRQDPGQGLRLIYYSQIVNDFQKGDIAEGYSVSREKKESFPLTVTSAQKNPTAFYLCASMGWENEQYFGPGTRLTVT.

This sequence joins TRBV6-1 and TRBJ1-1; D might be TRBD1 (6 bases). Trimming took 7 bases from V and 4 from J, leaving 19 bases between them. CDR3 size: 15 residues. Germline V gene sequence: CDR1 MNHNS, CDR2 SASEGT. CDR3 coding DNA: TGTGCCAGCACTCAACAGTACACGGGGGCCACTGAAGCTTTCTTT. Protein product: CASTQQYTGATEAFF.

Remarks on this clone: A much larger clonotype is one base distant, so this may be a read error. The chain employs TRBV28 and TRBJ2-5, with a possible D match to TRBD2 (6 bases). This CDR3 region has 13 residues. CDR1 and CDR2 from the germline V gene are MDHEN and SYDVKM. CDR3 loop: CASRAGGRETHYF. The CDR3 coding sequence is TGTGCCAGCAGGGCCGGGGGTCGGGAGACCCATTACTTC.

This clone was seen a handful of times. The same CDR3 also results from other DNA sequences found in this sample. The V gene is TRBV6-1, the J gene TRBJ1-2; D is uncertain. The CDR3 length is 14 residues. Trimming removed 8 bases at V and 7 bases at J, with 20 bases between. CDR1 MNHNS and CDR2 SASEGT come from the germline V gene. The CDR3 nucleotides are TGTGCCAGCGGTCGCTGGGGTACGGAGGGTGGCTACACCTTC. Protein: CASGRWGTEGGYTF.

This clone was observed at least ten times. The V and J genes are TRBV10-2 and TRBJ2-4; TRBD1 matches 7 bases. Germline-derived CDR1 and CDR2 are WSHSY and SAAADI. V trimming: 0 bases; J trimming: 9 bases; junction bases outside the gene matches: 8. The CDR3 is 15 amino acids. CDR3 bases: TGCGCCAGCAGTGAGTCGGGGACAGATTCGAGCATTCAGTACTTC. Translated, it gives CASSESGTDSSIQYF.

This clone was counted ten times or more. The chain uses TRBV3-1 and TRBJ2-7; the D gene is possibly TRBD2 (5 bases). Trimming stripped 1 base from V and 3 bases from J, with 13 bases between. The CDR3 loop spans 15 amino acids. Germline CDR1 and CDR2: LGHDT and YNNKEL (reference sequence). CDR3 residues: CASSQGPGLVYEQYF. In nucleotides, the CDR3 is TGTGCCAGCAGCCAAGGCCCCGGACTTGTCTACGAGCAGTACTTC.